This T cell receptor beta chain is from a study of cytomegalovirus exposure and HLA in healthy donors. The wider study: The study's early data release held around 85 million unique TCRs from HLA-typed donors. General study findings and limits: Most TCR sequences showed up rarely, but some public TCRs showed up in many donors. One variant, a missense change in DCLRE1C, was linked in a later analysis to TCR beta V- and J-gene trimming. The authors later found HLA-associated TCR beta chains more clonally expanded than equally common others.

Comments on this clone: Its antigen is not known.

PCR employed 60 Vbeta and 13 Jbeta primers. The table came from immunoSEQ multiplex PCR; TCRdb's copy has only in-frame clones and leaves some out. Of 95,000 to 150,000 clones in the sample, more than 60% were seen once. This CDR3 is built from 16 residues. Germline V gene lookup returns CDR1 SQVTM and CDR2 ANQGSEA. V was clipped by 2 bases and J by 4 bases, with 18 bases between them. The TCR originated in a woman aged 45-65 years in good health and CMV-seropositive. The V call is TRBV29-1, the J call TRBJ1-3, with a tentative D call TRBD1 (5 bases). The material sequenced was PBMCs. The CDR3 DNA sequence: TGCAGCGTTGAAAGGGACTCCCGTCCCGGCGGAAACACCATATATTTT. Its translation: CSVERDSRPGGNTIYF.